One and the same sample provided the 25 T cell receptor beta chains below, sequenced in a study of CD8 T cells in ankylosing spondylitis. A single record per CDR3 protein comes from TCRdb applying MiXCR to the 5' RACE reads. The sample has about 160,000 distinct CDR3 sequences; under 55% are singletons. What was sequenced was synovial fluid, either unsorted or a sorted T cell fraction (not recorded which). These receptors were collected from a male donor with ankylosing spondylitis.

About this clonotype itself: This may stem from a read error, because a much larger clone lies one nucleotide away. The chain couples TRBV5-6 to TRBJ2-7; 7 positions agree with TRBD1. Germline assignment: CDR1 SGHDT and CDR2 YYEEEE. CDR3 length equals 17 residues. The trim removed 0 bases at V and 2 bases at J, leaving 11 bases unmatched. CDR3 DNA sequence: TGTGCCAGCAGCTTGGTGGCCTCAGCCGGGACAGCCTACGAGCAGTACTTC. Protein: CASSLVASAGTAYEQYF.

CDR3 loop: CASKELGGGDTQYF. The CDR3 region has the DNA TGTGCCAGCAAGGAATTAGGGGGGGGAGATACGCAGTATTTT. This sequence joins TRBV7-9 and TRBJ2-3; maybe TRBD2 (7 bases). V shed 7 bases and J shed 5 bases, with 16 bases lying between them. The germline V gene has CDR1 SEHNR and CDR2 FQNEAQ (reference sequence). This CDR3 has 14 residues.

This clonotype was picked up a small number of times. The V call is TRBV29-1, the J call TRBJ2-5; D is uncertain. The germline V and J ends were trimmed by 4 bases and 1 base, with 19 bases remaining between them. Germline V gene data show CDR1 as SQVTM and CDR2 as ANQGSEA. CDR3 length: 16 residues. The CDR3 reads CSVVLSYEFPQETQYF. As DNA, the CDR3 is TGCAGCGTTGTTCTTAGTTACGAGTTCCCCCAAGAGACCCAGTACTTC.

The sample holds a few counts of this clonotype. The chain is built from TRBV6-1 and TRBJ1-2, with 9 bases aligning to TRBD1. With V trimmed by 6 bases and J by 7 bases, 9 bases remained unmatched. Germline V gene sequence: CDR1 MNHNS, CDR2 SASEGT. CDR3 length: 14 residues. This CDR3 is CASRAQGAICGYTF. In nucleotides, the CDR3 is TGTGCCAGCAGGGCACAGGGGGCCATTTGTGGCTACACCTTC.

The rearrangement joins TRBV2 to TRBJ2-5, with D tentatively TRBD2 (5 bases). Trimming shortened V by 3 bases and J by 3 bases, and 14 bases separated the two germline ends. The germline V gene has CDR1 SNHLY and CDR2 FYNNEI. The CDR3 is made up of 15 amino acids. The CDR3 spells CASSDPAVWEETQYF. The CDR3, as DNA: TGTGCCAGCAGTGACCCAGCGGTCTGGGAAGAGACCCAGTACTTC.

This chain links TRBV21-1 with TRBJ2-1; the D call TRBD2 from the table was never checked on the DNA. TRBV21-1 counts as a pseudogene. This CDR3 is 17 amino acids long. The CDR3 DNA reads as TGTGCCAGCAGCACAAAAACTAGGAATGGGTCCTACAATGAGCAGTTCTTC. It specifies CASSTKTRNGSYNEQFF.

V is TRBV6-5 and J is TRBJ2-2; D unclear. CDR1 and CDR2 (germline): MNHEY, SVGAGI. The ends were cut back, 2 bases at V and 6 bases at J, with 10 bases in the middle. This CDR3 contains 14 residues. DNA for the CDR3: TGTGCCAGCAGTTACGTCGGTTATGCCGGGGAGCTGTTTTTT. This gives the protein CASSYVGYAGELFF.

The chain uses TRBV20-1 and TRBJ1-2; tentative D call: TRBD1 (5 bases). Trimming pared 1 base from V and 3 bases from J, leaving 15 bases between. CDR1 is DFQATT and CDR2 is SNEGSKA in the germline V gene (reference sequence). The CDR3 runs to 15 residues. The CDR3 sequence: CSARGGRAFDYGYTF. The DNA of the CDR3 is TGCAGTGCTAGAGGAGGCAGGGCTTTTGACTATGGCTACACCTTC.

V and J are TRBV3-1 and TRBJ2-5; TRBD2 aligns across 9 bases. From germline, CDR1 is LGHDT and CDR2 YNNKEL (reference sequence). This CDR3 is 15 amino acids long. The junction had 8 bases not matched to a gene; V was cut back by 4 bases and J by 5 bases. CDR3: CASSPGGGAAETQYF. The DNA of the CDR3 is TGTGCCAGCAGCCCGGGCGGGGGGGCCGCGGAGACCCAGTACTTC.

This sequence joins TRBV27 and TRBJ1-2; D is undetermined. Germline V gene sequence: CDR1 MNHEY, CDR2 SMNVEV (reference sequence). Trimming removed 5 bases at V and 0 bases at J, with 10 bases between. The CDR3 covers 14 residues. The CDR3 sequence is CASSLTGTNYGYTF. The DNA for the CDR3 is TGTGCCAGCAGTCTTACCGGGACTAACTATGGCTACACCTTC.

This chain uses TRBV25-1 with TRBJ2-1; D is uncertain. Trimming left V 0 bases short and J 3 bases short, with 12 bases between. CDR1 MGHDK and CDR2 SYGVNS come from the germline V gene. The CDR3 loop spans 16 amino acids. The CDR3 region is CASSEYNVRIYNEQFF. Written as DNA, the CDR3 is TGTGCCAGCAGTGAATACAACGTGAGGATCTACAATGAGCAGTTCTTC.

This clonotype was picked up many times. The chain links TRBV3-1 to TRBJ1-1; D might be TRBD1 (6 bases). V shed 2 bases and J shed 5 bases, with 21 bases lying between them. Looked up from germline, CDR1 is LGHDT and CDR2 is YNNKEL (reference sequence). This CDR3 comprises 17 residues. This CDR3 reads CASSQNPSGGLRTEAFF. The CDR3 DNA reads TGTGCCAGCAGCCAAAACCCCTCGGGGGGGCTACGAACTGAAGCTTTCTTT.

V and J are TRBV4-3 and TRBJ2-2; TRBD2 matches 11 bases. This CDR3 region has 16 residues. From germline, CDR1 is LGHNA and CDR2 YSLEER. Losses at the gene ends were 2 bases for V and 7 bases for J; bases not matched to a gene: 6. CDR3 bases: TGCGCCAGCAGCCAACCACTAGCGGGAGATGTCGGGGAGCTGTTTTTT. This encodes CASSQPLAGDVGELFF.

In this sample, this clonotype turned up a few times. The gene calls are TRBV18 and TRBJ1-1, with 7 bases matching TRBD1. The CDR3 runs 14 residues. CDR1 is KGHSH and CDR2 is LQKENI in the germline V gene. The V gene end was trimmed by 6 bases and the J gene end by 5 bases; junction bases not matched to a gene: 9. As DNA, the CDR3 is TGTGCCAGCTCGCGTAGGGGGCGCTTGACTGAAGCTTTCTTT. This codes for CASSRRGRLTEAFF. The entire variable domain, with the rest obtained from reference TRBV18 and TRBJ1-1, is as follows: NAGVMQNPRHLVRRRGQEARLRCSPMKGHSHVYWYRQLPEEGLKFMVYLQKENIIDESGMPKERFSAEFPKEGPSILRIQQVVRGDSAAYFCASSRRGRLTEAFFGQGTRLTVV.

The CDR3 region has the DNA TGTGCCAGCAGTGCCAGGGCTATCGGCTACGAGCAGTACTTC. It yields the protein CASSARAIGYEQYF. The chain combines TRBV9 with TRBJ2-7; maybe TRBD1 (5 bases). The CDR3 spans 14 residues. The germline CDR1 and CDR2 sequences are SGDLS and YYNGEE. The germline V and J ends were trimmed by 5 bases and 3 bases, with 15 bases remaining between them.

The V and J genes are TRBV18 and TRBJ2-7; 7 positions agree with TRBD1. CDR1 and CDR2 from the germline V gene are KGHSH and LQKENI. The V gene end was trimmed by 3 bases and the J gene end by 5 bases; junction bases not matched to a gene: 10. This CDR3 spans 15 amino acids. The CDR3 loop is CASSPYPGQHDEQYF. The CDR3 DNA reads TGTGCCAGCTCACCTTACCCGGGACAGCATGACGAGCAGTACTTC. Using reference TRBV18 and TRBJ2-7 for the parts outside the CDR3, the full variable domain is NAGVMQNPRHLVRRRGQEARLRCSPMKGHSHVYWYRQLPEEGLKFMVYLQKENIIDESGMPKERFSAEFPKEGPSILRIQQVVRGDSAAYFCASSPYPGQHDEQYFGPGTRLTVT.

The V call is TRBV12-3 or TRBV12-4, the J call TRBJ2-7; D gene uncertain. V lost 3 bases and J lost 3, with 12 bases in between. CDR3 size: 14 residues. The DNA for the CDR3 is TGTGCCAGCAGTTTGAAAGTCCTCGGCTACGAGCAGTACTTC. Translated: CASSLKVLGYEQYF.

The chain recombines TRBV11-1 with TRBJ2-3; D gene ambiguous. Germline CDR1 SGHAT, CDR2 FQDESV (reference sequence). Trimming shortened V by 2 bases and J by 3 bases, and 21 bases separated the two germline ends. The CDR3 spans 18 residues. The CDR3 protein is CASSLSLVGREATDTQYF. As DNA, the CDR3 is TGTGCCAGCAGCTTATCGTTGGTTGGCCGAGAGGCGACAGATACGCAGTATTTT.

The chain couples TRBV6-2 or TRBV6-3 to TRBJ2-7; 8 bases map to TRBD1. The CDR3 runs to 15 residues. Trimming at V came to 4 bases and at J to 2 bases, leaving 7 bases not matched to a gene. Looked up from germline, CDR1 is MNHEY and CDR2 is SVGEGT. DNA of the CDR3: TGTGCCAGCAGTTCCCCACGGACAGGGACCTACGAGCAGTACTTC. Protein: CASSSPRTGTYEQYF.

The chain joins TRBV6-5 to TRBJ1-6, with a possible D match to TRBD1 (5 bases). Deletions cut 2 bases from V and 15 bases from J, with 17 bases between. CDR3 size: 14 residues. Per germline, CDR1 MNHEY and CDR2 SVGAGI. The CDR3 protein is CASSYHVLPGVLHF. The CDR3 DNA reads TGTGCCAGCAGTTACCATGTCCTTCCGGGGGTCCTCCACTTT.

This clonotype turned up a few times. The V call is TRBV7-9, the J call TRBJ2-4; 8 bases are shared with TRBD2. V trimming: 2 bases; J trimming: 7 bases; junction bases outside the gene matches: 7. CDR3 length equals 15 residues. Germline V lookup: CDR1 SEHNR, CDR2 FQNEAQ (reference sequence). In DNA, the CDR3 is TGTGCCAGCAGCTTACCGGGACTAGAGGAGAACATTCAGTACTTC. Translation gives CASSLPGLEENIQYF.

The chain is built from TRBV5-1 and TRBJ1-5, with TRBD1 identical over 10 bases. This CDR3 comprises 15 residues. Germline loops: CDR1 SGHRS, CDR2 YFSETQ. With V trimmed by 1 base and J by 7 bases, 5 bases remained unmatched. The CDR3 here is CASSLLGQGNQPQHF. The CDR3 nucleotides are TGCGCCAGCAGCTTGTTGGGACAGGGGAACCAGCCCCAGCATTTT.

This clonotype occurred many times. The CDR3 sequence: CASSSVASTDTQYF. The CDR3 DNA reads as TGTGCCAGCTCTTCGGTGGCTAGCACAGATACGCAGTATTTT. The chain employs TRBV18 and TRBJ2-3; D not certain. CDR3 length: 14 amino acids. Trimming took off 6 bases at V and 0 bases at J, with 10 bases between the two ends. From germline, CDR1 is KGHSH and CDR2 LQKENI.

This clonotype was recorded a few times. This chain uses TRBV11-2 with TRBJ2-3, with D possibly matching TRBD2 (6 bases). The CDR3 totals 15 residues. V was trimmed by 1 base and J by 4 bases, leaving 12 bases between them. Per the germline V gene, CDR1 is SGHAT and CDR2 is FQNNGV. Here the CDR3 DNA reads TGTGCCAGCAGCTTAGTCTCGGGGGAGGCAGATACGCAGTATTTT. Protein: CASSLVSGEADTQYF.

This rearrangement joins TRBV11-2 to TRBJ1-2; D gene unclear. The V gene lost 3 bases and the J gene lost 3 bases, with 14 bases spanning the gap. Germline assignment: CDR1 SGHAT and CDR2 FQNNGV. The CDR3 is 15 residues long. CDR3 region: CASSFLSGLDYGYTF. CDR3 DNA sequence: TGTGCCAGCAGCTTCCTTTCAGGTTTAGACTATGGCTACACCTTC.